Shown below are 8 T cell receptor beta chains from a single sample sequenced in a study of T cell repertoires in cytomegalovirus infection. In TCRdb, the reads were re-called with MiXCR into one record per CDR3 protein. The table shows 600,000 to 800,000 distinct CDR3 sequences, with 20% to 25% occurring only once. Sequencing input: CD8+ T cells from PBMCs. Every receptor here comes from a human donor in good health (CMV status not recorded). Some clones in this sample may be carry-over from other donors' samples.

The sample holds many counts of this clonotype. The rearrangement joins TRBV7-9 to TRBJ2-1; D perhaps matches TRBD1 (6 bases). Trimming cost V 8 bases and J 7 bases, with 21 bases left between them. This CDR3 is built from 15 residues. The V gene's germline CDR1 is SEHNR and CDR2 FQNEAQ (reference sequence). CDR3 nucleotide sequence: TGTGCCAGCGGACCTTACAGGGATGGTAGGAATGAGCAGTTCTTC. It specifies CASGPYRDGRNEQFF.

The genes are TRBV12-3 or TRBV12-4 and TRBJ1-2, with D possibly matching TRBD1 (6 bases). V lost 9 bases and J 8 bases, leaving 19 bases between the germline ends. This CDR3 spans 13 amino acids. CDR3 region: CASSTGGAGGYTF. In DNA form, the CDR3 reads TGTGCCAGTTCGACGGGGGGCGCGGGCGGCTACACCTTC.

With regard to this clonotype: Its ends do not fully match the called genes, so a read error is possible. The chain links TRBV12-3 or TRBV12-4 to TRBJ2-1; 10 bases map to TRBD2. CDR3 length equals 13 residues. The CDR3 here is CVSGGVSYNEQFF. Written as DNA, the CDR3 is TGTGTCAGCGGGGGGGTCTCCTACAATGAGCAGTTCTTC.

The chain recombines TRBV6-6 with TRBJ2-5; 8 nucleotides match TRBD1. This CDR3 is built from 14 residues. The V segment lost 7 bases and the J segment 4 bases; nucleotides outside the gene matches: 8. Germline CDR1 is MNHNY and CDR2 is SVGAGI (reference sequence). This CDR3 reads CASNGRGPRETQYF. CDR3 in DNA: TGTGCCAGCAATGGCAGGGGGCCAAGAGAGACCCAGTACTTC.

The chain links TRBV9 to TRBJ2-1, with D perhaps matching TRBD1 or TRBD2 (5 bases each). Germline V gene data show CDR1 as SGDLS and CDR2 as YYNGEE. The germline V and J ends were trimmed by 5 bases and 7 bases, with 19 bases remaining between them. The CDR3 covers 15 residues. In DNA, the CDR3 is TGTGCCAGCAGATCCGGGACCAACCCGCTTAATGAGCAGTTCTTC. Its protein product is CASRSGTNPLNEQFF.

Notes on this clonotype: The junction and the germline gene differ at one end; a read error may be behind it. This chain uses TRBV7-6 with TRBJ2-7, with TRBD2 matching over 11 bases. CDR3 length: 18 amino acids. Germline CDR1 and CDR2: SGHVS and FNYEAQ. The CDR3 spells CASNLPQASGGSSYEQYF. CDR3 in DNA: TGTGCCAGCAACTTACCCCAAGCTAGCGGGGGGTCCTCCTACGAGCAGTACTTC.

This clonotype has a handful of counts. CDR3 in amino acids: CASSLWGNEQYV. The CDR3 bases are TGTGCCAGCAGTTTATGGGGGAACGAGCAGTACGTC. The chain joins TRBV28 to TRBJ2-7; D remains unclear. The CDR3 consists of 12 residues. CDR1 is MDHEN, CDR2 SYDVKM, per germline. Trimming took 0 bases from V and 5 from J, leaving 5 bases between them.

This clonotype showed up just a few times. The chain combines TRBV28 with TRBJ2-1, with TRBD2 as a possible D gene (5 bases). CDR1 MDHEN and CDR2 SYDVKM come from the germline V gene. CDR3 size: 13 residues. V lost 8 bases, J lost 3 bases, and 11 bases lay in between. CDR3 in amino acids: CASSGRLYNEQFF. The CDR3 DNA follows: TGTGCCAGCTCTGGGAGACTCTACAATGAGCAGTTCTTC. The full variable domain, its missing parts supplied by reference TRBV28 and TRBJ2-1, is DVKVTQSSRYLVKRTGEKVFLECVQDMDHENMFWYRQDPGLGLRLIYFSYDVKMKEKGDIPEGYSVSREKKERFSLILESASTNQTSMYLCASSGRLYNEQFFGPGTRLTVL.